These 30 T cell receptor beta chains were sequenced from one sample in a study of tumor and adjacent non-tumor tissue in lung cancer. The library came from three nested PCR rounds adapted from ARM-PCR protocols. One entry per CDR3 protein results from TCRdb running MiXCR on the multiplex PCR reads. The profile shows about 85,000 distinct CDR3 sequences, about 61% of them singletons. No cell sorting was done before RNA was extracted from the tissue. The source material was lung tumor tissue. The source is a man aged 65 to 79 with non-small cell lung cancer.

In the case of this clonotype: Given the absence of the conserved phenylalanine or tryptophan at the CDR3 end, a read error is likely. V and J are TRBV6-2 or TRBV6-3 and TRBJ1-2; D ambiguous. Trimming left V 7 bases short and J 8 bases short, with 20 bases between. In germline, CDR1 is MNHEY, CDR2 SVGEGT. This CDR3 is built from 14 residues. The CDR3 region is CASTGLSPLGGYTS. DNA of the CDR3: TGTGCCAGCACCGGACTTTCTCCCCTCGGAGGCTACACCTCC.

A note on this clonotype: A much larger clone differs from this one at a single base, so this may be a read error. The genes are TRBV20-1 and TRBJ2-7; D is undetermined. The CDR3 contains 14 residues. Looked up from germline, CDR1 is DFQATT and CDR2 is SNEGSKA (reference sequence). CDR3 DNA: TGCGGTGCTAGACCCCGACACCTTACCTACGAGCAGTACTTC. This codes for CGARPRHLTYEQYF.

About this clonotype: This clone may be a read error of a much larger clone one base away. The rearrangement links TRBV6-1 to TRBJ2-1, with D maybe TRBD2 (6 bases). This CDR3 region has 16 residues. With 7 bases removed from V and 0 bases from J, the gap between germline ends came to 16 bases. Germline V CDR1 and CDR2: MNHNS, SASEGT. The CDR3 spells CASMSYAGSSYNEQFF. CDR3 nucleotide sequence: TGTGCCAGCATGTCGTACGCGGGAAGCTCCTACAATGAGCAGTTCTTC.

This clonotype was counted at least ten times. The chain has TRBV6-5 and TRBJ1-4; no clear D. The CDR3 runs 14 residues. Per germline, CDR1 MNHEY and CDR2 SVGAGI. V gave up 5 bases and J gave up 1 base, with 8 bases separating them. CDR3 nucleotide sequence: TGTGCCAGCAGTCCCCTAGAAACTAATGAAAAACTGTTTTTT. Translating gives CASSPLETNEKLFF.

This clonotype was counted only a few times. A read error may be the cause here, since a much bigger clone is one base away. V and J are TRBV13 and TRBJ1-3; possible D gene TRBD1, 6 bases. The CDR3 contains 17 residues. Germline V gene sequence: CDR1 PRHDT, CDR2 FYEKMQ (reference sequence). In nucleotides, the CDR3 is TGTGTCAGCAGCCCCCTAGGACAGTCAAGCTCTGGAAACACCATATATTTT. This gives the protein CVSSPLGQSSSGNTIYF.

This clonotype was seen repeatedly, ten times or more. The chain links TRBV4-1 to TRBJ2-7; D is ambiguous. The V end lost 4 bases, the J end lost 7 bases, and 20 bases lay between the germline ends. Germline V CDR1 and CDR2: MGHRA, YSYEKL. CDR3 length: 15 amino acids. CDR3 protein: CASSPSGTAVGEQYF. The CDR3 DNA is TGCGCCAGCAGCCCCTCTGGCACGGCGGTGGGAGAGCAGTACTTC.

The V and J genes are TRBV4-2 and TRBJ1-5, with D possibly matching TRBD1 (6 bases). Looked up from germline, CDR1 is LGHNA and CDR2 is YNFKEQ. Trimming removed 1 base from V and 5 bases from J, with 12 bases in between. The CDR3 is made up of 15 amino acids. The CDR3 spells CASSQANRQDQPQHF. DNA for the CDR3: TGTGCCAGCAGCCAAGCAAACAGACAGGATCAGCCCCAGCATTTT.

This clonotype has a handful of counts. A much larger clone is a single base away; this may be a read error. This sequence joins TRBV6-1 and TRBJ1-2; D uncertain. CDR1 is MNHNS and CDR2 is SASEGT in the germline V gene. The length of the CDR3 is 15 residues. The CDR3 is CASSETGGSTYDYTF. DNA of the CDR3: TGTGCCAGCAGTGAGACGGGAGGCAGCACCTATGACTACACCTTC.

This chain uses TRBV28 with TRBJ2-7; D is uncertain. Trimming left V 8 bases short and J 7 bases short, with 12 bases between. CDR3 size: 11 residues. CDR1 is MDHEN, CDR2 SYDVKM, per germline. The CDR3 region has the DNA TGTGCCAGCTCTAGGCCATTTGAGCAGTACTTC. Residues: CASSRPFEQYF.

To note about this clonotype: At one boundary the junction diverges from the germline segment, which might be a read error. The V gene is TRBV11-2, the J gene TRBJ2-2, with 7 bases identical to TRBD2. Germline CDR1 reads SGHAT; CDR2 reads FQNNGV. This CDR3 comprises 18 residues. CDR3 bases: TGTGCCAGCAGCTTAGCGATGGGGAGGGGTCCTAACACCGGGGAGCTGTCCTTT. Its protein product is CASSLAMGRGPNTGELSF. Full variable domain (outside the CDR3, taken from reference TRBV11-2 and TRBJ2-2): EAGVAQSPRYKIIEKRQSVAFWCNPISGHATLYWYQQILGQGPKLLIQFQNNGVVDDSQLPKDRFSAERLKGVDSTLKIQPAKLEDSAVYLCASSLAMGRGPNTGELSFGEGSRLTVL.

The chain links TRBV21-1 to TRBJ2-4. TRBV21-1 is deemed a pseudogene. The CDR3 consists of 19 residues. The CDR3 loop is CASSKLGCGKTVAKNIQYF. In DNA form, the CDR3 reads TGTGCCAGCAGCAAACTCGGATGTGGGAAGACGGTTGCCAAAAACATTCAGTACTTC.

In its sample, this clonotype was seen a few times. CDR3 coding DNA: TGCAGTGCTAGAGATCCGGCGGGACTTGTTGGTGGCTACACCTTC. The encoded protein is CSARDPAGLVGGYTF. The J gene is TRBJ1-2, the V gene TRBV20-1; a possible D gene is TRBD1 (5 bases). Trimming stripped 0 bases from V and 7 bases from J, with 18 bases between. This CDR3 comprises 15 residues. CDR1 and CDR2 (germline): DFQATT, SNEGSKA (reference sequence).

By frequency in the sample, this clonotype is medium-sized. The chain recombines TRBV5-6 with TRBJ1-2, with D hard to call. With 2 bases removed from V and 5 bases from J, the gap between germline ends came to 4 bases. Looked up from germline, CDR1 is SGHDT and CDR2 is YYEEEE. There are 11 residues in the CDR3. CDR3 residues: CASSFAYGYTF. CDR3 sequence (DNA): TGTGCCAGCAGCTTTGCTTATGGCTACACCTTC.

A note on this clonotype: Lacking the conserved final phenylalanine or tryptophan, this CDR3 likely reflects a read error. J is TRBJ2-5 and V is TRBV6-1; possible D gene TRBD2, 5 bases. Germline CDR1 MNHNS, CDR2 SASEGT. The length of the CDR3 is 13 residues. Trimming removed 8 bases from V and 10 bases from J, with 20 bases in between. CDR3 nucleotides: TGTGCCAGCTTGGCAGAGGGTGGGAAGAGCCAGTACCTC. This sequence encodes CASLAEGGKSQYL.

This clonotype has a count of ten or more. The chain joins TRBV5-1 to TRBJ1-1; D is unresolved. Trimming shortened V by 5 bases and J by 0 bases, and 8 bases separated the two germline ends. The CDR3 consists of 13 residues. Germline CDR1 and CDR2: SGHRS and YFSETQ. The CDR3 loop is CASRGQMNTEAFF. The CDR3 region has the DNA TGCGCCAGCAGGGGCCAGATGAACACTGAAGCTTTCTTT.

Regarding this clonotype: One base away lies a much larger clone, so this may be a sequencing read error. The chain carries TRBV20-1 and TRBJ2-5; 9 nucleotides agree with TRBD1. CDR3 length equals 14 residues. From germline, CDR1 is DFQATT and CDR2 SNEGSKA (reference sequence). V was pared by 7 bases and J by 5 bases, with 11 bases of the junction left unmatched. The CDR3 DNA is TGCAGTGTTTTTGCCGGGACAGGGAAGGAGACCCAGTACTTC. Its protein product is CSVFAGTGKETQYF.

Turning to this clonotype: Mismatch with germline at one junction end may stem from a read error. This chain links TRBV29-1 with TRBJ2-1; 10 bases are a match to TRBD2. There are 17 residues in the CDR3. Germline V CDR1 and CDR2: SQVTM, ANQGSEA. The CDR3 DNA follows: TGCATCGTTGCCCCTCCCCTAGCGGGAGATTGCTACAATGAGCAGTTCTTC. It codes for CIVAPPLAGDCYNEQFF.

As for this clonotype: The germline gene is not matched at one end of the junction; a read error may be the cause. The rearrangement uses TRBV11-2 and TRBJ2-7, with D uncertain. In germline, CDR1 is SGHAT, CDR2 FQNNGV. This CDR3 comprises 11 residues. The CDR3 sequence is CASNLTNEQYF. Here the CDR3 DNA reads TGTGCCAGCAACTTAACCAACGAGCAGTACTTC.

This clonotype has ten or more counts. For the CDR3, the DNA is TGTGCCAGCAGGCCAGGGGGTGGACTACAAGGGGGCTACACCTTC. Residues: CASRPGGGLQGGYTF. This sequence joins TRBV6-6 and TRBJ1-2; 7 bases line up with TRBD1. J lost 8 bases, V lost 6 bases, and 15 bases had no gene match. The CDR3 is made up of 15 amino acids. Germline V lookup: CDR1 MNHNY, CDR2 SVGAGI (reference sequence).

This clonotype showed up just once. As the CDR3 is not closed by the conserved phenylalanine or tryptophan, this likely results from a read error. The chain carries TRBV12-3 or TRBV12-4 and TRBJ2-3; D call uncertain. This CDR3 is 14 amino acids long. CDR3 sequence: CASSFAVTTDKQYL. For the CDR3, the DNA is TGTGCCAGCAGTTTTGCGGTAACCACAGATAAGCAGTATTTG.

Turning to this clonotype: Being one base from a much bigger clone, this may be a read error. The chain links TRBV28 to TRBJ2-3; D not certain. CDR3 length: 11 residues. The V end was cut by 5 bases, the J end by 5 bases, with 5 bases between. Germline V CDR1 and CDR2: MDHEN, SYDVKM. This chain's CDR3 is CASSRRDTQYF. The CDR3 DNA follows: TGTGCCAGCAGTAGAAGAGATACGCAGTATTTT.

Worth noting for this clonotype: A much larger clone is a single base away; this may be a read error. The rearrangement links TRBV5-8 to TRBJ2-1, with 9 bases that match TRBD1. This CDR3 has 17 residues. Per the germline V gene, CDR1 is SGHTS and CDR2 is YDEGEE. The DNA of the CDR3 is TGTGCCAGCAGGAATCACAGGGGGCCCGGATGGTACAGTGAGCAGTTCTTC. It encodes CASRNHRGPGWYSEQFF.

This clonotype was seen at least ten times. The chain links TRBV28 to TRBJ1-5, with 8 bases identical to TRBD1. Per germline, CDR1 MDHEN and CDR2 SYDVKM. The CDR3 is made up of 16 amino acids. The junction had 7 bases not matched to a gene; V was cut back by 5 bases and J by 1 base. This CDR3 reads CASSTTGDGSNQPQHF. CDR3 in DNA: TGTGCCAGCAGTACGACAGGGGACGGAAGCAATCAGCCCCAGCATTTT.

In its sample, this clonotype was seen many times. This chain joins TRBV6-2 or TRBV6-3 and TRBJ2-4, with D tentatively TRBD1 (6 bases). Germline V gene lookup returns CDR1 MNHEY and CDR2 SVGEGT. V dropped 10 bases and J dropped 0 bases, with 19 bases sitting between them. This CDR3 spans 16 amino acids. CDR3 coding DNA: TGTGCCACCAACTCCAGGGGTAGTCTAGCCAAAAACATTCAGTACTTC. This sequence encodes CATNSRGSLAKNIQYF.

V is TRBV29-1 and J is TRBJ1-2; no clear D gene. This CDR3 has 12 residues. From germline, CDR1 is SQVTM and CDR2 ANQGSEA. CDR3 in amino acids: CRVAPSYYGYTF. Here the CDR3 DNA reads TGCAGAGTAGCCCCCTCTTACTATGGCTACACCTTC.

This clonotype was observed many times. V and J are TRBV29-1 and TRBJ2-1, with 7 nucleotides matching TRBD2. This CDR3 has 12 amino acids. J was trimmed by 5 bases and V by 7 bases; bases with no gene match: 5. Germline V gives CDR1 SQVTM, CDR2 ANQGSEA. The CDR3 here is CSGPGLNNEQFF. Written as DNA, the CDR3 is TGCAGCGGTCCGGGACTAAACAATGAGCAGTTCTTC.

This clonotype was recorded many times. The J gene is TRBJ2-7, the V gene TRBV4-1; 9 nucleotides agree with TRBD2. The germline V gene has CDR1 MGHRA and CDR2 YSYEKL. V shed 0 bases, J shed 0 bases, and the junction held 6 bases outside the gene matches. The CDR3 loop spans 17 amino acids. CDR3 loop: CASSQEAGGYPSYEQYF. DNA of the CDR3: TGCGCCAGCAGCCAAGAAGCGGGGGGCTACCCCTCCTACGAGCAGTACTTC.

By share, this clonotype ranks as medium-sized. The J gene is TRBJ2-2, the V gene TRBV11-2; 8 nucleotides line up with TRBD2. This CDR3 has 16 residues. Germline CDR1 SGHAT, CDR2 FQNNGV. Trimming cost V 0 bases and J 6 bases; bases outside gene matches: 6. CDR3 sequence reads: CASSLDPPTSAGELFF. The CDR3 nucleotides are TGTGCCAGCAGCTTAGACCCTCCGACTAGCGCCGGGGAGCTGTTTTTT.

This clonotype was counted only a few times. This sequence joins TRBV12-3 or TRBV12-4 and TRBJ2-6; D not resolved. The ends were cut back, 5 bases at V and 0 bases at J, with 11 bases in the middle. The CDR3 contains 16 residues. The CDR3 protein is CASSPRTASGANVLTF. The DNA for the CDR3 is TGTGCCAGCAGTCCCAGAACAGCCTCTGGGGCCAACGTCCTGACTTTC.

J is TRBJ2-3 and V is TRBV15; D is tentatively TRBD1 or TRBD2 (6 bases each). Trimming stripped 2 bases from V and 4 bases from J, with 13 bases between. The germline CDR1 and CDR2 sequences are LNHNV and YYDKDF (reference sequence). The CDR3 loop spans 15 amino acids. DNA for the CDR3: TGTGCCACCAGCAGAAGAGACGGGGGCCCAGATACGCAGTATTTT. It yields the protein CATSRRDGGPDTQYF.